This entry lists 4 T cell receptor beta chains sequenced from one sample in a study of post-analysis software for immune sequencing data. Study results and limitations: The study found TRBV5-6, TRBV5-1 and TRBV20-1 among roughly 5 TRBV segments more frequent in patients than controls.

Antigen specificity for these receptors is unknown. Included in the TCR beta cDNA libraries were unique molecular identifiers. MiXCR, run by TCRdb on the PCR reads, gives a single entry per CDR3 protein. The sample has roughly 650,000 distinct CDR3 sequences, approximately 60% seen once. The sequenced sample was blood. The receptors come from a girl aged 2 to 10 with multiple sclerosis.

This sequence joins TRBV10-3 and TRBJ2-1; D perhaps matches TRBD2 (5 bases). This CDR3 contains 14 residues. Germline V gene data show CDR1 as ENHRY and CDR2 as SYGVKD. Trimming shortened V by 7 bases and J by 2 bases, and 12 bases separated the two germline ends. CDR3 DNA: TGTGCCATCAACCCGGGGAGCACCTACAATGAGCAGTTCTTC. It specifies CAINPGSTYNEQFF.

The CDR3 DNA reads as TGCGCCAGCAGCCAACTAGGACTAGCGGTCTACAATGAGCAGTTCTTC. It is translated as CASSQLGLAVYNEQFF. V is TRBV4-1 and J is TRBJ2-1; 10 nucleotides align to TRBD2. Unmatched junction bases numbered 4, after V lost 2 bases and J lost 3 bases. Per germline, CDR1 MGHRA and CDR2 YSYEKL. The CDR3 is 16 residues long.

The rearrangement links TRBV20-1 to TRBJ2-5, with TRBD1 matching 8 bases. This CDR3 has 13 residues. Germline V gene lookup returns CDR1 DFQATT and CDR2 SNEGSKA (reference sequence). J lost 1 base, V lost 5 bases, and 3 bases had no gene match. CDR3 nucleotides: TGCAGTGCTGACAGGGGCCCCCAAGAGACCCAGTACTTC. Protein: CSADRGPQETQYF.

This clonotype was seen only a few times. The chain uses TRBV10-3 and TRBJ2-1; 14 bases agree with TRBD2. The germline CDR1 and CDR2 sequences are ENHRY and SYGVKD. V was clipped by 10 bases and J by 3 bases; unmatched bases: 5. This CDR3 spans 15 amino acids. CDR3 region: CASGLAGGIYNEQFF. The CDR3 bases are TGTGCCAGCGGACTAGCGGGGGGCATCTACAATGAGCAGTTCTTC.